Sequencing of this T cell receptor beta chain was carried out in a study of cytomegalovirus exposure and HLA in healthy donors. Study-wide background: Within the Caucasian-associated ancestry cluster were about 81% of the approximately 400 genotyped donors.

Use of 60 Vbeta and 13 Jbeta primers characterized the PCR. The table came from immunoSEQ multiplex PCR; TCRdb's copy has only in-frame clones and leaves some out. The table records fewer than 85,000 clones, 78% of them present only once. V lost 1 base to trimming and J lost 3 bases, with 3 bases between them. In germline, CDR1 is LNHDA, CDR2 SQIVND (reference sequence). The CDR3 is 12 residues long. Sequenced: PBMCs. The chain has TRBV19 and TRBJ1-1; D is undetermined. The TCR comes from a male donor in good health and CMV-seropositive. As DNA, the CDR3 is TGTGCCAGTAGTATAGCGGACACTGAAGCTTTCTTT. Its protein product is CASSIADTEAFF.